A single sample gave rise to the 12 T cell receptor beta chains below, sequenced in a study of OX40 agonist ivuxolimab in advanced cancers. The repertoire was sequenced with immunoSEQ multiplex PCR; TCRdb's copy has only in-frame clones and lacks some. The repertoire has tens of thousands of clones, under 90% of them found once; the top ten carry more than 10%. Sequences were derived from CD4+ or CD8+ T cells sorted from blood, sampled in a trial of the OX40 agonist ivuxolimab. The origin of the receptors is an adult with an advanced solid tumor such as melanoma, head and neck, liver or kidney cancer.

The chain uses TRBV7-9 and TRBJ2-3; D is unresolved. The germline CDR1 and CDR2 sequences are SEHNR and FQNEAQ (reference sequence). V lost 4 bases and J 5 bases, leaving 4 bases between the germline ends. The length of the CDR3 is 11 residues. The DNA for the CDR3 is TGTGCCAGCAGCTGGGAAGATACGCAGTATTTT. This codes for CASSWEDTQYF.

This sequence joins TRBV7-2 and TRBJ2-3; D gene unclear. Between the trimmed V and J ends, which lost 4 bases and 2 bases, there was a span of 4 bases. The CDR3 has 12 amino acids. In germline, CDR1 is SGHTA, CDR2 FQGNSA. In DNA, the CDR3 is TGTGCCAGCAGCTCGGTCACAGATACGCAGTATTTT. This gives the protein CASSSVTDTQYF.

V gene TRBV4-1 combines with J gene TRBJ2-7; a possible D gene is TRBD2 (7 bases). V was cut by 5 bases and J by 3 bases, with 14 bases left in between. The CDR3 covers 14 residues. The germline CDR1 and CDR2 sequences are MGHRA and YSYEKL. The CDR3 is CASSGGVQGYEQYF. DNA for the CDR3: TGCGCCAGCAGCGGGGGGGTACAGGGCTACGAGCAGTACTTC.

This sequence joins TRBV5-1 and TRBJ2-3; TRBD1 might be the D (6 bases). Trimming left V 0 bases short and J 2 bases short, with 13 bases between. This CDR3 is built from 16 residues. Germline lookup yields CDR1 SGHRS and CDR2 YFSETQ. CDR3 residues: CASSLEVGALTDTQYF. The CDR3 coding sequence is TGCGCCAGCAGCTTGGAGGTGGGGGCCCTCACAGATACGCAGTATTTT. The full variable domain, with the rest looked up from reference TRBV5-1 and TRBJ2-3, is KAGVTQTPRYLIKTRGQQVTLSCSPISGHRSVSWYQQTPGQGLQFLFEYFSETQRNKGNFPGRFSGRQFSNSRSEMNVSTLELGDSALYLCASSLEVGALTDTQYFGPGTRLTVL.

DNA of the CDR3: TGTGCCAGCAGTCTAAGTGGGTCTCGTAGAGAGACCCAGTACTTC. Protein sequence: CASSLSGSRRETQYF. The chain has TRBV27 and TRBJ2-5; D uncertain. The CDR3 loop spans 15 amino acids. Germline assignment: CDR1 MNHEY and CDR2 SMNVEV (reference sequence). V lost 5 bases, J lost 4 bases, and 17 bases lay in between.

The chain is built from TRBV11-2 and TRBJ1-1; no clear D gene. Trimming removed 1 base at V and 0 bases at J, with 3 bases between. The CDR3 has 13 residues. Germline CDR1 is SGHAT and CDR2 is FQNNGV. CDR3 sequence: CASSLGVNTEAFF. The CDR3 DNA reads as TGTGCCAGCAGCTTAGGAGTGAACACTGAAGCTTTCTTT.

The rearrangement joins TRBV29-1 to TRBJ1-2; tentatively, D is TRBD1 (6 bases). The germline CDR1 and CDR2 sequences are SQVTM and ANQGSEA. The ends were cut back, 3 bases at V and 8 bases at J, with 16 bases in the middle. This CDR3 is built from 13 residues. The CDR3 protein is CSVEKLGARGYTF. DNA of the CDR3: TGCAGCGTTGAGAAGCTGGGGGCTCGAGGCTACACCTTC.

A single count supports this clone. V usage is TRBV7-9 and J usage is TRBJ1-1, with 12 bases aligning to TRBD1. The germline gives CDR1 SEHNR, CDR2 FQNEAQ (reference sequence). The CDR3 has 14 amino acids. Germline trimming cut 5 bases from V and 11 bases from J; bases unmatched to any gene: 9. CDR3 coding DNA: TGTGCCAGCAGCCCCGGGACAGGGGGCCGGGGGGCTTTCTTT. It encodes CASSPGTGGRGAFF.

The rearrangement links TRBV19 to TRBJ2-1; 10 nucleotides align to TRBD2. The CDR3 contains 15 residues. V shed 6 bases and J 4 bases; nucleotides not matched to a gene: 6. CDR1 and CDR2 from the germline V gene are LNHDA and SQIVND (reference sequence). The CDR3 loop is CASRTSGGGYNEQFF. The CDR3 coding sequence is TGTGCCAGTAGGACCAGCGGGGGGGGTTACAATGAGCAGTTCTTC.

The chain employs TRBV5-3 and TRBJ2-7; D assignment may be TRBD1 or TRBD2 (5 bases each). TRBV5-3 is labeled an ORF, and its function is uncertain. The CDR3 totals 13 residues. Between the trimmed V and J ends, which lost 8 bases and 3 bases, there was a span of 15 bases. CDR3 in DNA: TGTGCCAGTCGGGACGCCCTCTTCTACGAGCAGTACTTC. This translates into CASRDALFYEQYF.

The CDR3 coding sequence is TGTGCCAGCAGTGAAGAGGCAGGGGGTTGGAATCAGCCCCAGCATTTT. This codes for CASSEEAGGWNQPQHF. The chain employs TRBV2 and TRBJ1-5; 7 nucleotides match TRBD1. CDR3 size: 16 residues. V shed 1 base and J 4 bases; nucleotides not matched to a gene: 7. The germline CDR1 and CDR2 sequences are SNHLY and FYNNEI.

V is TRBV21-1 and J is TRBJ1-1. TRBV21-1 is designated a pseudogene. The CDR3 is 13 residues long. Written as DNA, the CDR3 is TGTGCCAGCAGCAGTGGACGGGGCACTGAAGCTTTCTTT. It translates to CASSSGRGTEAFF.